This T cell receptor (beta chain) was identified in a study of beta chain features in type 1 diabetes listed by TCRdb under 2018. Study-wide context: Mean age, gender distribution, total cell number and subset yield were not different between patients and healthy donors. In the study, recently diagnosed type 1 diabetes patients and matched healthy donors were compared on the TCRB repertoires of their sorted circulating CD4+ T cell subsets. A total of 107,917,701 sorted cells were examined across all samples, and the number of cells per subset was strongly correlated with RNA yield. Naive and central memory subsets were obtained from all 30 or so donors, but regulatory and stem cell-like memory subsets were isolated from only 8 patients and roughly 8 healthy donors. Here is what the overall study found, with its caveats: Because the HLA sub-analyses included only small numbers of individuals, any influence of HLA type on TCRB rearrangement was left unresolved. The naive, central memory and regulatory TCRB repertoires appeared to resemble one another more closely among patients than among healthy donors. A moderate but significant shortening of TCRB CDR3 length was observed in type 1 diabetes patients in all four CD4+ subsets. Shorter templates might have been favored by PCR, but patient and control samples were amplified and corrected together, so both groups would have been affected equally by any skew. At VDJ recombination sites, patients with type 1 diabetes made fewer insertions and deleted more nucleotides, a pattern implying thymic rearrangement abnormalities. Because cDNA was sequenced instead of genomic DNA, highly expressing activated cells could be over-represented, though the groups showed no difference in activation or CD3 levels.

This clone was counted between two and nine times. There is no known antigen for this receptor. Qualities for individual bases were not recorded, and no much larger clone is one base off. Each donor gave one peripheral blood draw, averaging roughly 120 mL, which was collected into heparinised tubes. Naive, central memory, regulatory and stem cell-like memory CD4+ T cells were sorted on a BD FACSAria II using a panel including CD45RO, CCR7, CD25, CD127, CD95 and CD27. All sorted populations exceeded 98% purity. PBMCs were isolated right away by Lymphoprep density gradient centrifugation and were stained directly, without culture. So that batch effects would be minimized, each experiment stained and sorted samples in pairs, pairing one healthy donor with one patient. The entire isolated RNA was reverse transcribed using the High Capacity cDNA Reverse Transcription Kit, and thus expressed TCRB transcripts were sequenced. Naive, central memory and regulatory T cell samples underwent deep immunoSEQ sequencing, averaging about 3.57 million total reads per sample. Sorted cells were lysed in RLT buffer, and RNA was extracted using DNase-treated RNeasy Micro or Mini kits according to cell number. To prevent cross-contamination, each cell subset was processed individually, whereas patient and healthy donor samples were processed jointly. TCRB sequences were amplified from cDNA with the immunoSEQ multiplex PCR, producing 87-bp fragments spanning the CDR3 region. Amplicons were sequenced on the Illumina HiSeq platform. In the paper's pipeline: PCR bias was computationally corrected using synthetic template baselines, reads within Hamming distance 2 were collapsed, and singletons that could not be merged were discarded. By aligning reads against IMGT, V, D and J genes, CDR3 length, and insertions or deletions at six rearrangement sites were assigned. Within each subset, clonotype counts were normalized to the number of sorted cells before true diversity and Gini coefficients were calculated with the tcR R package. Repertoire sharing was quantified using the overlap coefficient calculated on TCRB nucleotide sequences. As a proxy for the pre-selection repertoire, out-of-frame TCRB sequences from naive cells were analyzed. In TCRdb, the immuneACCESS table is reduced to in-frame sequences with V and J assigned. These tables do not hold every clone; where another copy was compared, an unresolved V gene accounts for under half, and the others remain unexplained. The V and J calls and clone size come from that table; D and trimming were worked out from the DNA. Counted in this sample were over 700,000 clones; 17% of them appeared once. 0.02% to 0.03% of the sample rests with the top ten.

The sequencing input was naive CD4+ T cells from blood. The cell subset or site label, read with the paper, signifies: true naive CD4+ T cells. This clonotype was obtained from a woman aged 18-29 years in good health.

Read as DNA, the sequence is TGCGCCAGCAGCCCTAACCGGGTCAGAATGGGAGAGACCCAGTACTTC. Its translation is CASSPNRVRMGETQYF. This receptor chain uses TRBV5-1 and TRBJ2-5, with the D gene too uncertain to name. The CDR1 and CDR2 encoded by the germline V gene are SGHRS and YFSETQ. The junction carries 20 bases between V and J, which are trimmed by 4 bases and 4 bases respectively. The CDR3, cysteine through phenylalanine, is 16 amino acids long. Only the CDR3 region is kept as DNA, spanning 48 bases read in frame from base 1.